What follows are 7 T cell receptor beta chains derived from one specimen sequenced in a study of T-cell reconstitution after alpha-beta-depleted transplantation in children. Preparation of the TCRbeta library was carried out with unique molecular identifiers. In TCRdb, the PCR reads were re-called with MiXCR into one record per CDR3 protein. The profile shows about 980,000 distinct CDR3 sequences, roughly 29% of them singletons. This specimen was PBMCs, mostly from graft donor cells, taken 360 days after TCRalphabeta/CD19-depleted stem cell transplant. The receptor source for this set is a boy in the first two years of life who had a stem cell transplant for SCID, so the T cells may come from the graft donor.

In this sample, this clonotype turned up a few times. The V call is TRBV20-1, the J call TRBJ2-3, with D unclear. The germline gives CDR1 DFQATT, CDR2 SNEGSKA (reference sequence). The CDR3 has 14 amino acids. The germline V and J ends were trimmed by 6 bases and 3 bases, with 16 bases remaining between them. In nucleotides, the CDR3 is TGCAGTGCCCCTCCCCGGATGGGGACAGATACGCAGTATTTT. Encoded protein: CSAPPRMGTDTQYF.

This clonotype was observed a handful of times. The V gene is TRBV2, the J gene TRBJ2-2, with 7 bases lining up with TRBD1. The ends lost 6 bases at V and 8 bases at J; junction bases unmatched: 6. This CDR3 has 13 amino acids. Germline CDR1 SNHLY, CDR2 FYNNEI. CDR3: CASRTGNEGELFF. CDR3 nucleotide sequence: TGTGCCAGCAGGACAGGGAACGAGGGGGAGCTGTTTTTT.

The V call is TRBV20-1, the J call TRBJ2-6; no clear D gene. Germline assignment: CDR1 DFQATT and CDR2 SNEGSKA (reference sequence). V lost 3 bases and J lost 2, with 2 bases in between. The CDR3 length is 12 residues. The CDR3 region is CSASTGANVLTF. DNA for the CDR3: TGCAGTGCTAGTACTGGGGCCAACGTCCTGACTTTC.

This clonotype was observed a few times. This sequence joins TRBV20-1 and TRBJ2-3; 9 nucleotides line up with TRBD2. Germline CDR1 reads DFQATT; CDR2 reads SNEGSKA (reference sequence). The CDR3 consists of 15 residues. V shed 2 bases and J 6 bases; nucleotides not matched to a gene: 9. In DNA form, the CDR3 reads TGCAGTGCTAGACCCGGGAGCGGGGGGCTCGATACGCAGTATTTT. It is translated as CSARPGSGGLDTQYF.

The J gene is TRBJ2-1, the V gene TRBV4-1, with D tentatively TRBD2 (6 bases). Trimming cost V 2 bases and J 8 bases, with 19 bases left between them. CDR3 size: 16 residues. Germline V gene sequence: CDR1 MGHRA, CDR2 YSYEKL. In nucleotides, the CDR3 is TGCGCCAGCAGCCAACTTTGGGGGACGCCGGGGGATGAGCAGTTCTTC. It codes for CASSQLWGTPGDEQFF.

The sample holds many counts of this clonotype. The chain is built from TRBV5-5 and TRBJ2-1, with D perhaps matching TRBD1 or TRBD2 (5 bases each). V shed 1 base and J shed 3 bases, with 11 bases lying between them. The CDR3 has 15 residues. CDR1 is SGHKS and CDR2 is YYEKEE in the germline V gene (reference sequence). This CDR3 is CASSLFPGRYNEQFF. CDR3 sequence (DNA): TGTGCCAGCAGCTTGTTTCCGGGGCGCTACAATGAGCAGTTCTTC.

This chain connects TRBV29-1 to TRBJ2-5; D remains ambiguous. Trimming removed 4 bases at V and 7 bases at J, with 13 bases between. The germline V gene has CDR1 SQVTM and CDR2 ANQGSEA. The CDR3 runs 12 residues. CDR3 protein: CSVGLSSGTQYF. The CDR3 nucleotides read TGCAGCGTTGGGCTTTCCTCTGGGACCCAGTACTTC.